These T cell receptor beta chains were read from a single sample in a study of T cell responses to AZD1222 COVID-19 vaccine. Assay used: immunoSEQ multiplex PCR; TCRdb lists only in-frame clones, some missing. The sample lists 94,000 or so clones; 90% were seen once. Sequenced material: peripheral blood, taken on day 0 of AZD1222 vaccination. These receptors originate from an adult in good health. The CDR3 runs from the conserved cysteine through the conserved F or W. D genes are given only for firm matches. Clone sizes are given selectively: once, few, many, or a class where the clone is expanded.

>TRBJ1-5|-|TRBD1|TRBV7-2
TGTGCCAGCAGCTCCCCCCCAGGACAGGGTTATCAGCCCCAGCATTTT
CASSSPPGQGYQPQHF
>TRBJ1-1|-|-|TRBV11-2
TGTGCCAGCAGCCGCGGGGACGGCACTGAAGCTTTCTTT
CASSRGDGTEAFF
>TRBJ2-1|-|-|TRBV28
TGTGCCAGCAGTCTCTATGCCAGCGGTCGCTCCTACAATGAGCAGTTCTTC
CASSLYASGRSYNEQFF
>TRBJ1-1|-|-|TRBV28
TGTGCCAGCAGGAATTCGGACAGAGCTGAAGCTTTCTTT
CASRNSDRAEAFF
>TRBJ2-1|-|TRBD2|TRBV7-6
TGTGCCAGCAGCTCCCCTTTTCTAGCGGGAGGCTACAATGAGCAGTTCTTC
CASSSPFLAGGYNEQFF
>TRBJ1-1|few|-|TRBV24-1
TGTGCCACCAGTGATGGGGCGGGATGGGGCACTGAAGCTTTCTTT
CATSDGAGWGTEAFF
>TRBJ2-2|-|-|TRBV4-3
TGCGCCAGCAGCCAAGATTTATGGCCTCTGGGCACCGGGGAGCTGTTTTTT
CASSQDLWPLGTGELFF
>TRBJ2-2|-|TRBD2|TRBV7-3
TGTGCCAGCAGCTTAACTCGCGGGAGAGGCACCGGGGAGCTGTTTTTT
CASSLTRGRGTGELFF
>TRBJ2-2|-|-|TRBV18
TGTGCCAGCTCGCCGGGGTTGTCGGCGAACACCGGGGAGCTGTTTTTT
CASSPGLSANTGELFF
>TRBJ1-5|few|-|TRBV28
TGTGCCAGCAGAATTCCGACCGACCCCCCGGATTTT
CASRIPTDPPDF
>TRBJ1-3|once|-|TRBV7-7
TGTGCCACCCTACGGCTGGGAAACACCATATATTTT
CATLRLGNTIYF
>TRBJ1-1|-|-|TRBV30
TGTGCCTGGAGGGATTCTCTCTGGAGTACTGAAGCTTTCTTT
CAWRDSLWSTEAFF
>TRBJ2-2|once|-|TRBV7-7
TGTGCTAGCAGCCCCAGACAGACGAACACCGGGGAGCTGTTTTTT
CASSPRQTNTGELFF
>TRBJ1-2|-|-|TRBV18
TGTGCCAGCTCACCTCTGATGTCCACCGAGAACTATGGCTACACCTTC
CASSPLMSTENYGYTF
>TRBJ1-3|-|-|TRBV11-3
TGTGCCAGCAGCTATGGGGGGGCCGGCGGAAACACCATATATTTT
CASSYGGAGGNTIYF
>TRBJ1-1|-|-|TRBV5-1
TGCGCCAGCAGCTTAGCCGGGGATATGAACACTGAAGCTTTCTTT
CASSLAGDMNTEAFF
>TRBJ2-7|once|-|TRBV6-2/TRBV6-3
TGTGCCAGCAGTTTCTCTACTGGATCCTACGAGCAGTACTTC
CASSFSTGSYEQYF
>TRBJ1-1|-|-|TRBV5-6
TGTGCCAGCAGCCATCGGTTCGGGGTTATCACTGAAGCTTTCTTT
CASSHRFGVITEAFF
>TRBJ2-3|-|-|TRBV7-9
TGTGCCAGCAGCAGGGCAGATACGCAGTATTTT
CASSRADTQYF
>TRBJ2-7|-|-|TRBV30
TGTGCCTGGTTGACTAGGGGCTCCTACGAGCAGTACTTC
CAWLTRGSYEQYF
>TRBJ1-5|-|-|TRBV5-4
TGTGCCAGCAGCCGGCTGGTGGCGGGAAATCAGCCCCAGCATTTT
CASSRLVAGNQPQHF
>TRBJ2-3|-|-|TRBV19
TGTGCCAGTAGCGCTCAGGGGACAGATACGCAGTATTTT
CASSAQGTDTQYF
>TRBJ1-1|-|-|TRBV13
TGTGCCAGCAGCGCGGATTGGAACACTGAAGCTTTCTTT
CASSADWNTEAFF
>TRBJ2-7|-|TRBD1|TRBV10-2
TGCGCCAGCTGTATGACAGGGGTCGACTACGAGCAGTACTTC
CASCMTGVDYEQYF
>TRBJ1-3|-|-|TRBV4-2
TGTGCCAGCAGCCAAGCCATAGACTCTGGAAACACCATATATTTT
CASSQAIDSGNTIYF
>TRBJ1-2|once|TRBD1|TRBV28
TGTGCCAGCATTACAGGACAGGCCCGGGGCTACACCTTC
CASITGQARGYTF
>TRBJ2-7|-|-|TRBV18
TGTGCCAGCTCACCAGGGGCCTACGAGCAGTACTTC
CASSPGAYEQYF
>TRBJ2-5|few|-|TRBV18
TGTGCCAGCTCACCGGGCAACAGACAAGAGACCCAGTACTTC
CASSPGNRQETQYF
>TRBJ2-7|once|-|TRBV6-2/TRBV6-3
TGTGCCAGCAGCCAGGGAGGCGAGCAGTACTTC
CASSQGGEQYF
>TRBJ1-2|once|-|TRBV4-3
TGCGCCAGCAGCCAGGCCACAGGGTACGGCTACACCTTC
CASSQATGYGYTF
>TRBJ2-7|few|TRBD2|TRBV15
TGTGCCACCGATGGGCGGGGGGCCGGAGAGCAGTACTTC
CATDGRGAGEQYF
>TRBJ2-3|-|-|TRBV24-1
TGTGCCACCAGTGATTCCCTCGGGGCAGGGAACTTAGATACGCAGTATTTT
CATSDSLGAGNLDTQYF
>TRBJ1-3|-|-|TRBV29-1
TGCAGCGTTGAAACGGCCTCTGGAAACACCATATATTTT
CSVETASGNTIYF
>TRBJ2-3|-|-|TRBV4-2
TGTGCCAGCAGCCAAGGAGCAGCTGGGGGCGATACGCAGTATTTT
CASSQGAAGGDTQYF
>TRBJ2-1|-|-|TRBV30
TGTGCCTGGAGTGTTCAGGGTGGTAATGAGCAGTTCTTC
CAWSVQGGNEQFF
>TRBJ2-2|-|TRBD1|TRBV4-3
TGCGCCAGCAGTCGGACAGGGAAGACCGGGGAGCTGTTTTTT
CASSRTGKTGELFF
>TRBJ1-2|-|-|TRBV4-2
TGTGCCAGCAGCCAAGCGCACGCAGAGAACTATGGCTACACCTTC
CASSQAHAENYGYTF
>TRBJ2-2|-|-|TRBV19
TGTGCCAGTAGTAATTGGGCAGGGCTGAACACCGGGGAGCTGTTTTTT
CASSNWAGLNTGELFF
>TRBJ2-3|-|-|TRBV24-1
TGTGCCACCAGTGTGGCGGAGGATACGCAGTATTTT
CATSVAEDTQYF
>TRBJ2-1|-|TRBD2|TRBV5-8
TGTGCCAGCAGCCGGACTAGCGGGAGGACCTACAATGAGCAGTTCTTC
CASSRTSGRTYNEQFF
>TRBJ2-4|-|TRBD1|TRBV20-1
TGCAGTGCTAGTTTAGGGACAGGGTTGGAAAACATTCAGTACTTC
CSASLGTGLENIQYF
>TRBJ2-7|-|-|TRBV19
TGTGCCAGTAGGGGGCGAGGGCGGGAGCAGTACTTC
CASRGRGREQYF
>TRBJ1-6|-|TRBD1|TRBV18
TGTGCCAGCTCAGTAAACAGGGGTGGTAGGGATTCACCCCTCCACTTT
CASSVNRGGRDSPLHF
>TRBJ1-4|-|TRBD1|TRBV4-2
TGTGCCAGCAGCCAAGAGGGAGGACAGGGTAGGGAAAAACTGTTTTTT
CASSQEGGQGREKLFF
>TRBJ1-4|-|-|TRBV19
TGTGCCAGTAGTATTATTGGGATGTCGGGTGAAAAACTGTTTTTT
CASSIIGMSGEKLFF
>TRBJ1-5|-|-|TRBV7-9
TGTGCCAGCAGCTTAGAGGAGGCTCAGCCCCAGCATTTT
CASSLEEAQPQHF
>TRBJ1-3|-|TRBD1|TRBV28
TGTGCCAGCAGTGTACAGGGACAGAATATATATTTT
CASSVQGQNIYF
>TRBJ1-5|-|-|TRBV12-3/TRBV12-4
TGTGCCAGCAGTTTATATCAGCCCCAGCATTTT
CASSLYQPQHF
>TRBJ2-1|-|-|TRBV12-3/TRBV12-4
TGTGCCAGCAGTTCCCGGGATGAGCAGTTCTTC
CASSSRDEQFF
>TRBJ2-1|-|TRBD2|TRBV6-4
TGTGCCAGCAGTGACATGGGGACTAGCGGGGGGAATGAGCAGTTCTTC
CASSDMGTSGGNEQFF
>TRBJ2-7|-|TRBD1|TRBV5-8
TGTGCCAGCAGCCTCTTCCGGGACAGGGTTTTCGAGCAGTACTTC
CASSLFRDRVFEQYF
>TRBJ2-7|-|TRBD1|TRBV6-2/TRBV6-3
TGTGCCAGCAGCACAGGGGGCAACGAGCAGTACTTC
CASSTGGNEQYF
>TRBJ2-7|once|-|TRBV27
TGTGCCAGCAGTTTTGGACGCTCCTACGAGCAGTACTTC
CASSFGRSYEQYF